What follows are 28 T cell receptor beta chains derived from one specimen sequenced in a study of a mutant IDH1 vaccine in newly diagnosed glioma. These receptors' antigens are unknown. Profiling relied on immunoSEQ multiplex PCR, and the TCRdb table lists in-frame clones only, not all of them. The sample shows 35,000 to 45,000 clones, roughly 79% of them seen only once. This sample's time point: week 5, during vaccination. With topical imiquimod, each dose of the vaccine consisted of 300 ug of mutant IDH1 20-mer peptide. Sequenced material: PBMCs, taken from a glioma patient whose treatment included an IDH1 peptide vaccine. Receptors originate from a man between 50 and 59 years old with glioma.

The V and J genes are TRBV2 and TRBJ2-3; D is ambiguous. V lost 8 bases and J lost 2, with 11 bases in between. The CDR3 length is 13 residues. Germline lookup yields CDR1 SNHLY and CDR2 FYNNEI. As DNA, the CDR3 is TGTGCCAGCGCTGGGTTCCCCACAGATACGCAGTATTTT. As protein: CASAGFPTDTQYF.

The chain carries TRBV7-9 and TRBJ2-5; D not certain. The CDR3 covers 14 residues. The V gene lost 1 base and the J gene lost 5 bases, with 11 bases spanning the gap. Germline CDR1 and CDR2: SEHNR and FQNEAQ (reference sequence). CDR3 nucleotide sequence: TGTGCCAGCAGCTTAGTTCTGTTGACTGAGACCCAGTACTTC. This codes for CASSLVLLTETQYF.

This clone appeared once. The rearrangement links TRBV7-2 to TRBJ2-1; 8 bases are shared with TRBD2. CDR1 is SGHTA and CDR2 is FQGNSA in the germline V gene. There are 15 residues in the CDR3. The trim removed 5 bases at V and 6 bases at J, leaving 9 bases unmatched. CDR3 coding DNA: TGTGCCAGCAGCCCGAGCAGCGGGGGAATCAATGAGCAGTTCTTC. Translated, it gives CASSPSSGGINEQFF.

There are a few counts of this clone. The chain is built from TRBV2 and TRBJ2-7, with a possible D match to TRBD2 (5 bases). In germline, CDR1 is SNHLY, CDR2 FYNNEI. This CDR3 is 14 amino acids long. Trimming removed 8 bases at V and 1 base at J, with 15 bases between. The CDR3 coding sequence is TGTGCCAGCTACGGCCGGGAAGATTCCTACGAGCAGTACTTC. Translated: CASYGREDSYEQYF.

This clone was found a few times. This chain uses TRBV15 with TRBJ1-4; tentatively, D is TRBD1 (5 bases). Germline CDR1 reads LNHNV; CDR2 reads YYDKDF (reference sequence). This CDR3 contains 14 residues. Trimming pared 0 bases from V and 7 bases from J, leaving 9 bases between. The CDR3 DNA follows: TGTGCCACCAGCAGAGATAGGGGAGGTGAAAAACTGTTTTTT. Translated: CATSRDRGGEKLFF.

A single count supports this clone. V usage is TRBV4-1 and J usage is TRBJ2-2; 7 bases line up with TRBD2. CDR3 length: 14 residues. The trim removed 4 bases at V and 4 bases at J, leaving 3 bases unmatched. Per germline, CDR1 MGHRA and CDR2 YSYEKL. As DNA, the CDR3 is TGCGCCAGCAGCCTAGCGGGCCGCACCGGGGAGCTGTTTTTT. As protein: CASSLAGRTGELFF.

The V and J genes are TRBV19 and TRBJ2-1; D may be TRBD1 (7 bases). With 5 bases removed from V and 9 bases from J, the gap between germline ends came to 17 bases. The CDR3 extends over 14 amino acids. CDR1 LNHDA and CDR2 SQIVND come from the germline V gene (reference sequence). The CDR3: CASSPGTDGGEQFF. DNA of the CDR3: TGTGCCAGTAGTCCCGGGACAGACGGGGGTGAGCAGTTCTTC.

The chain couples TRBV2 to TRBJ2-1, with D uncertain. The germline CDR1 and CDR2 sequences are SNHLY and FYNNEI. The CDR3 covers 11 residues. Trimming cost V 7 bases and J 8 bases, with 9 bases left between them. The CDR3 coding sequence is TGTGCCAGCAAGTTAAACGATGAGCAGTTCTTC. It yields the protein CASKLNDEQFF.

The V and J genes are TRBV27 and TRBJ2-7; the D is unclear. V was shortened by 6 bases and J by 3 bases, with 6 bases between the two germline ends. The V gene's germline CDR1 is MNHEY and CDR2 SMNVEV (reference sequence). This CDR3 contains 11 residues. In DNA, the CDR3 is TGTGCCAGCAGGACGAGCTACGAGCAGTACTTC. This translates into CASRTSYEQYF.

This clone was detected once. This chain connects TRBV4-1 to TRBJ2-3; tentative D call: TRBD2 (6 bases). Trimming left V 3 bases short and J 1 base short, with 14 bases between. The CDR3 totals 16 residues. Germline loops: CDR1 MGHRA, CDR2 YSYEKL. The CDR3 region is CASSHPQASGTDTQYF. The CDR3 nucleotides read TGCGCCAGCAGCCACCCCCAGGCTAGCGGCACAGATACGCAGTATTTT.

This clone was picked up a small number of times. This chain links TRBV27 with TRBJ2-5; 7 positions agree with TRBD2. The CDR3 sequence is 15 residues long. The trim removed 8 bases at V and 1 base at J, leaving 10 bases unmatched. In germline, CDR1 is MNHEY, CDR2 SMNVEV (reference sequence). The CDR3 sequence is CASWFSGTTQETQYF. CDR3 DNA sequence: TGTGCCAGCTGGTTTTCCGGGACTACCCAAGAGACCCAGTACTTC.

The chain combines TRBV5-6 with TRBJ2-2; 12 bases agree with TRBD2. The CDR3 spans 15 residues. V lost 3 bases to trimming and J lost 8 bases; unmatched junction nucleotides: 5. Germline CDR1 reads SGHDT; CDR2 reads YYEEEE. CDR3 in amino acids: CASSWTSGARGELFF. The DNA for the CDR3 is TGTGCCAGCAGCTGGACTAGCGGGGCGCGTGGGGAGCTGTTTTTT. Based on the CDR3 plus reference TRBV5-6 and TRBJ2-2, the full variable domain is DAGVTQSPTHLIKTRGQQVTLRCSPKSGHDTVSWYQQALGQGPQFIFQYYEEEERQRGNFPDRFSGHQFPNYSSELNVNALLLGDSALYLCASSWTSGARGELFFGEGSRLTVL.

This clone has just one count. The V gene is TRBV2, the J gene TRBJ2-3; tentatively, D is TRBD2 (6 bases). The CDR3 consists of 13 residues. CDR1 and CDR2 from the germline V gene are SNHLY and FYNNEI. The V end lost 4 bases, the J end lost 6 bases, and 11 bases lay between the germline ends. CDR3 sequence (DNA): TGTGCCAGCAGTGGGTTCGCGGGGGATACGCAGTATTTT. Translated: CASSGFAGDTQYF.

This chain connects TRBV2 to TRBJ2-3, with 11 bases identical to TRBD2. V was pared by 7 bases and J by 2 bases, with 17 bases of the junction left unmatched. This CDR3 spans 19 amino acids. Germline CDR1 reads SNHLY; CDR2 reads FYNNEI. CDR3 sequence: CASIQGVAGGHSNTDTQYF. The CDR3 DNA follows: TGTGCCAGCATCCAGGGGGTAGCGGGGGGGCACTCTAACACAGATACGCAGTATTTT.

The chain is built from TRBV19 and TRBJ1-1; D remains unclear. The germline CDR1 and CDR2 sequences are LNHDA and SQIVND (reference sequence). This CDR3 comprises 13 residues. V shed 1 base and J shed 6 bases, with 9 bases lying between them. The CDR3 DNA is TGTGCCAGTAGTATAGCGGGGATCCCTGAAGCTTTCTTT. It encodes CASSIAGIPEAFF.

This sequence joins TRBV28 and TRBJ1-5, with D perhaps matching TRBD1 (5 bases). The CDR3 consists of 16 residues. The ends were cut back, 3 bases at V and 0 bases at J, with 12 bases in the middle. The germline V gene encodes CDR1 MDHEN and CDR2 SYDVKM. DNA for the CDR3: TGTGCCAGCAGTTTCCGGGGGACGCCTAGCAATCAGCCCCAGCATTTT. Its translation is CASSFRGTPSNQPQHF.

V is TRBV9 and J is TRBJ2-7; no definite D call. The CDR3 is 14 residues long. Germline V gives CDR1 SGDLS, CDR2 YYNGEE. V dropped 0 bases and J dropped 1 base, with 8 bases sitting between them. This CDR3 reads CASSVDGGSYEQYF. CDR3 in DNA: TGTGCCAGCAGCGTAGATGGCGGTTCCTACGAGCAGTACTTC.

The chain couples TRBV18 to TRBJ1-1; possibly TRBD1 for D (5 bases). The CDR3 is 14 residues long. The germline V gene encodes CDR1 KGHSH and CDR2 LQKENI. V gave up 3 bases and J gave up 3 bases, with 11 bases separating them. The CDR3 region is CASSPWGGDTEAFF. CDR3 sequence (DNA): TGTGCCAGCTCACCCTGGGGGGGGGACACTGAAGCTTTCTTT.

This clone was picked up one time. The chain employs TRBV7-2 and TRBJ2-7, with D hard to call. CDR1 and CDR2 from the germline V gene are SGHTA and FQGNSA. Trimming took off 5 bases at V and 6 bases at J, with 17 bases between the two ends. The CDR3 covers 14 residues. The CDR3 DNA is TGTGCCAGCAGCCCATACTCGCCCGACGGCGAGCAGTACTTC. Its protein product is CASSPYSPDGEQYF.

This clone was seen just once. The chain carries TRBV6-5 and TRBJ1-2; TRBD1 aligns across 8 bases. CDR1 and CDR2 from the germline V gene are MNHEY and SVGAGI. V lost 6 bases and J lost 8; bases outside the gene matches: 8. The CDR3 contains 13 residues. CDR3: CASRSGQVGGYTF. The DNA for the CDR3 is TGTGCCAGCAGATCGGGACAGGTGGGGGGCTACACCTTC.

The chain's CDR3 is CSVGGGESYEQYF. The DNA for the CDR3 is TGCAGCGTTGGGGGCGGAGAATCCTACGAGCAGTACTTC. The chain is built from TRBV29-1 and TRBJ2-7; possible D gene TRBD1, 5 bases. Trimming shortened V by 4 bases and J by 1 base, and 11 bases separated the two germline ends. CDR3 length equals 13 residues. The V gene's germline CDR1 is SQVTM and CDR2 ANQGSEA.

The rearrangement uses TRBV2 and TRBJ2-3, with 7 bases aligning to TRBD2. The germline V gene has CDR1 SNHLY and CDR2 FYNNEI. The CDR3 runs to 12 residues. Trimming took 8 bases from V and 4 from J; bases not matched to a gene: 3. This CDR3 is CASGGDSDTQYF. The CDR3 nucleotides read TGTGCCAGCGGGGGGGATTCAGATACGCAGTATTTT.

V usage is TRBV5-3 and J usage is TRBJ2-1, with D tentatively TRBD1 (5 bases). TRBV5-3 is reported as an ORF; its role is uncertain. This CDR3 has 12 amino acids. Deletions cut 0 bases from V and 8 bases from J, with 6 bases between. In DNA, the CDR3 is TGTGCCAGAAGCTTGGAAGGGGATGAGCAGTTCTTC. Its protein is CARSLEGDEQFF.

The rearrangement joins TRBV6-5 to TRBJ1-2, with a tentative D call TRBD1 (5 bases). The CDR3 totals 14 residues. V lost 8 bases, J lost 6 bases, and 19 bases lay in between. Germline CDR1 MNHEY, CDR2 SVGAGI. CDR3 DNA: TGTGCCAGCTCTAGGACACTTAACAGTCATGGCTACACCTTC. As protein: CASSRTLNSHGYTF.

The chain joins TRBV4-2 to TRBJ2-5; D ambiguous. CDR3 length: 13 amino acids. Germline assignment: CDR1 LGHNA and CDR2 YNFKEQ. V lost 3 bases and J 5 bases, leaving 10 bases between the germline ends. DNA for the CDR3: TGTGCCAGCAGCCAGGACGAAGGGGAGACCCAGTACTTC. Translating it yields CASSQDEGETQYF.

The chain carries TRBV2 and TRBJ2-3; the D gene is possibly TRBD2 (5 bases). Germline CDR1 SNHLY, CDR2 FYNNEI. V was trimmed by 5 bases and J by 1 base, leaving 19 bases between them. The CDR3 sequence is 17 residues long. The CDR3 protein is CASSLAGGSLGTDTQYF. DNA for the CDR3: TGTGCCAGCAGTTTAGCAGGCGGGTCCCTAGGCACAGATACGCAGTATTTT.

The chain couples TRBV7-2 to TRBJ2-5; 9 nucleotides match TRBD1. The germline V gene encodes CDR1 SGHTA and CDR2 FQGNSA. The CDR3 length is 17 residues. Germline trimming cut 1 base from V and 2 bases from J; bases unmatched to any gene: 8. The CDR3 DNA is TGTGCCAGCAGCTTAGGGCCGGGACAGGGTGTTCAAGAGACCCAGTACTTC. Translated: CASSLGPGQGVQETQYF.

V gene TRBV15 combines with J gene TRBJ2-7; 8 nucleotides agree with TRBD1. The length of the CDR3 is 16 residues. With V trimmed by 5 bases and J by 5 bases, 14 bases remained unmatched. The germline V gene has CDR1 LNHNV and CDR2 YYDKDF (reference sequence). This CDR3 reads CATSSAAGTGLDEQYF. DNA for the CDR3: TGTGCCACCAGCTCCGCTGCCGGGACAGGTCTCGACGAGCAGTACTTC.